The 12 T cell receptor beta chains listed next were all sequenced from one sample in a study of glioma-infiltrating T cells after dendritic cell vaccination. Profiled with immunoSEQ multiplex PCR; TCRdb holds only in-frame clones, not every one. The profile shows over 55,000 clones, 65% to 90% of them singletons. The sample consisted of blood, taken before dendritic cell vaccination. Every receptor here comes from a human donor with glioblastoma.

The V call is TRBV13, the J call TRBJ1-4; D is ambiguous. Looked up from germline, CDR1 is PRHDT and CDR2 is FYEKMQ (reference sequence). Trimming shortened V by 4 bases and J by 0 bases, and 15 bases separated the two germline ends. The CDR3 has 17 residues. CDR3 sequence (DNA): TGTGCCAGCAGCTCAACGGAGTTCCAGACAACTAATGAAAAACTGTTTTTT. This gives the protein CASSSTEFQTTNEKLFF.

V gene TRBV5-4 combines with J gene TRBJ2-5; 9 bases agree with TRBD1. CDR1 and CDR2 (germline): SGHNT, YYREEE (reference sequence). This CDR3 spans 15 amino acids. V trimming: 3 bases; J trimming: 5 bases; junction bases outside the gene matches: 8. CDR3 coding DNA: TGTGCCAGCAGCTCAGGACAGGGGAGGAGGGAGACCCAGTACTTC. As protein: CASSSGQGRRETQYF. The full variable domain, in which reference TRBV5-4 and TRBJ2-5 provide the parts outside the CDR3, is ETGVTQSPTHLIKTRGQQVTLRCSSQSGHNTVSWYQQALGQGPQFIFQYYREEENGRGNFPPRFSGLQFPNYSSELNVNALELDDSALYLCASSSGQGRRETQYFGPGTRLLVL.

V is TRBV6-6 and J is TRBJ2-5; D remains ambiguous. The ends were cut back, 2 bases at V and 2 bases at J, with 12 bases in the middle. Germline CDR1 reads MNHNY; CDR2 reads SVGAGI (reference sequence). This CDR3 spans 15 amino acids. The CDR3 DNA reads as TGTGCCAGCAGTTACCCCTACGACGGGCAAGAGACCCAGTACTTC. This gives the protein CASSYPYDGQETQYF.

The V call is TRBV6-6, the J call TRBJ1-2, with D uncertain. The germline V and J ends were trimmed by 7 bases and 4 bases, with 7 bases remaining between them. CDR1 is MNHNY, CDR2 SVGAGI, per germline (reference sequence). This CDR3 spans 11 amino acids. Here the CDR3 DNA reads TGTGCCAGCACGGGGTTCTATGGCTACACCTTC. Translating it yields CASTGFYGYTF.

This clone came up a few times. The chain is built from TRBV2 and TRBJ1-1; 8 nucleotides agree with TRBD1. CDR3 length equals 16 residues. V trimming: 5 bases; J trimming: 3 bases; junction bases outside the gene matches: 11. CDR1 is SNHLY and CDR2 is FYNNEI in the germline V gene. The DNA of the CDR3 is TGTGCCAGCAGTCAGACAGGGGTTAATGCGGACACTGAAGCTTTCTTT. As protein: CASSQTGVNADTEAFF.

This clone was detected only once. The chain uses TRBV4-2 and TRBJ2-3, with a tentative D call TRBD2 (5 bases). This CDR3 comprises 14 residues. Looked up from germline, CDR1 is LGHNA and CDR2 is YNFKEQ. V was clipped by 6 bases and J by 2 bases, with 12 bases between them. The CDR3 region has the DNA TGTGCCAGCAGTAGTTGGCTAGCCACAGATACGCAGTATTTT. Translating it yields CASSSWLATDTQYF.

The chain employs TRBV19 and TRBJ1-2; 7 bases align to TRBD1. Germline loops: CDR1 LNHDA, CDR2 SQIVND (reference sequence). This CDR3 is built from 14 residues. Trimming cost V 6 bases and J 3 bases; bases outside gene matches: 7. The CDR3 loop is CASSVSDRDYGYTF. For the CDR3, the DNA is TGTGCCAGTAGCGTATCAGACAGGGACTATGGCTACACCTTC.

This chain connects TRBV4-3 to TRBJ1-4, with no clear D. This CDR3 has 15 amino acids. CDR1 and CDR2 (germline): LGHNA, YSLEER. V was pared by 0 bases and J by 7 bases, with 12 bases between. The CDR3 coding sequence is TGCGCCAGCAGCCAAGACTGGCGCGCGGGTGAAAAACTGTTTTTT. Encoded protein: CASSQDWRAGEKLFF.

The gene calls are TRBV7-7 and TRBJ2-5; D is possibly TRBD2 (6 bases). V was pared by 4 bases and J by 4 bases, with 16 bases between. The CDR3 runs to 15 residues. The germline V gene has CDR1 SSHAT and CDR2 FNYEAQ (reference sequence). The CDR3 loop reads CASSSNMAGGETQYF. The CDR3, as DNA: TGTGCCAGCAGCTCCAATATGGCCGGGGGAGAGACCCAGTACTTC. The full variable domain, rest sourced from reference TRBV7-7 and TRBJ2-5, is GAGVSQSPRYKVTKRGQDVTLRCDPISSHATLYWYQQALGQGPEFLTYFNYEAQPDKSGLPSDRFSAERPEGSISTLTIQRTEQRDSAMYRCASSSNMAGGETQYFGPGTRLLVL.

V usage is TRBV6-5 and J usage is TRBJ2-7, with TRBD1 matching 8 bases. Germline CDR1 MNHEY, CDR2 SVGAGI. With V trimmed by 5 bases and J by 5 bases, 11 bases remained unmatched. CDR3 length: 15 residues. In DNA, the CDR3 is TGTGCCAGCAGTACAGCAGGGGGCTCGAGAAACGAGCAGTACTTC. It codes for CASSTAGGSRNEQYF.

The chain's CDR3 is CAWSGGQQETQYF. In nucleotides, the CDR3 is TGTGCCTGGAGTGGGGGACAGCAAGAGACCCAGTACTTC. The chain combines TRBV30 with TRBJ2-5; 7 bases are a match to TRBD1. The CDR3 totals 13 residues. CDR1 is GTSNPN, CDR2 SVGIG, per germline (reference sequence). Trimming cost V 1 base and J 2 bases; bases outside gene matches: 1.

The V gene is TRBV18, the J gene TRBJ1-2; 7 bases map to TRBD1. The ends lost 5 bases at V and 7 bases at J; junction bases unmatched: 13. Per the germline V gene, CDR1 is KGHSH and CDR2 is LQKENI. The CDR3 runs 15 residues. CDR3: CASSAQGVSRSGYTF. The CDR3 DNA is TGTGCCAGCTCAGCCCAGGGGGTTTCGAGAAGTGGCTACACCTTC.